A single sample is the source of the 10 T cell receptor beta chains below, sequenced in a study of T-cell memory formation after mild COVID-19. TCRdb passed the 5' RACE reads through MiXCR, listing each CDR3 protein once. Among about 170,000 distinct CDR3 sequences listed, roughly 13% were seen once. The sequencing input was PBMCs or a T cell subset sorted from them (not recorded which). The receptors here all came from a man between 18 and 35 years old who had mild COVID-19 (a few samples of this study predate the infection). Cell type and time point are not known.

This clonotype was observed a few times. The chain combines TRBV7-2 with TRBJ2-3; 11 bases are shared with TRBD2. After removal of 5 bases from V and 3 bases from J, the junction contained 7 bases not matched to a gene. Germline loops: CDR1 SGHTA, CDR2 FQGNSA. This CDR3 region has 16 residues. CDR3 in amino acids: CASSVGGTSGTDTQYF. The CDR3 DNA reads as TGTGCCAGCAGCGTTGGGGGGACTAGCGGTACAGATACGCAGTATTTT.

This clonotype has just a few counts. The gene calls are TRBV9 and TRBJ2-2; D uncertain. V was trimmed by 3 bases and J by 6 bases, leaving 6 bases between them. The CDR3 length is 12 residues. Germline values: CDR1 SGDLS, CDR2 YYNGEE. This CDR3 is CASSASAGELFF. The CDR3 region has the DNA TGTGCCAGCAGCGCTTCGGCCGGGGAGCTGTTTTTT.

This clonotype was counted only a few times. V and J are TRBV10-1 and TRBJ2-1, with D hard to call. CDR1 and CDR2 (germline): WNHNN, SYGVQD (reference sequence). The V gene lost 5 bases and the J gene lost 8 bases, with 16 bases spanning the gap. CDR3 size: 14 residues. This CDR3 reads CASSSPTAPDEQFF. The CDR3 DNA reads as TGCGCCAGCAGTTCTCCGACGGCCCCCGATGAGCAGTTCTTC.

This clonotype has a count of ten or more. This chain uses TRBV7-9 with TRBJ2-7; the match to TRBD2 covers 7 bases. The CDR3 has 13 residues. Germline V gives CDR1 SEHNR, CDR2 FQNEAQ (reference sequence). Trimming took 5 bases from V and 3 from J; bases not matched to a gene: 4. The CDR3 is CASSRSGVYEQYF. The CDR3 nucleotides are TGTGCCAGCAGCCGGAGCGGGGTCTACGAGCAGTACTTC.

This clonotype came up a few times. The chain has TRBV7-2 and TRBJ2-1; D perhaps matches TRBD2 (6 bases). This CDR3 has 15 amino acids. V lost 1 base, J lost 0 bases, and 7 bases lay in between. Germline values: CDR1 SGHTA, CDR2 FQGNSA. The chain's CDR3 is CASSLVADSYNEQFF. CDR3 sequence (DNA): TGTGCCAGCAGCTTAGTAGCGGACTCCTACAATGAGCAGTTCTTC.

This chain connects TRBV11-3 to TRBJ2-2; no clear D gene. Germline V gives CDR1 SGHNT, CDR2 YENEEA. This CDR3 is built from 15 residues. V lost 6 bases, J lost 5 bases, and 16 bases lay in between. The CDR3, as DNA: TGTGCCAGCAGGTTAAACCCAAGTCAGACCGGGGAGCTGTTTTTT. This sequence encodes CASRLNPSQTGELFF.

V usage is TRBV5-1 and J usage is TRBJ2-6; D is perhaps TRBD1 (6 bases). Trimming stripped 4 bases from V and 2 bases from J, with 7 bases between. The germline gives CDR1 SGHRS, CDR2 YFSETQ. The CDR3 spans 14 residues. This CDR3 is CASSAGAGANVLTF. The DNA for the CDR3 is TGCGCCAGCAGCGCAGGGGCTGGGGCCAACGTCCTGACTTTC.

V is TRBV28 and J is TRBJ2-7, with D possibly being TRBD1 (6 bases). In germline, CDR1 is MDHEN, CDR2 SYDVKM. The CDR3 totals 13 residues. The germline V and J ends were trimmed by 6 bases and 4 bases, with 13 bases remaining between them. CDR3 protein: CASSPVQGYEQYV. Written as DNA, the CDR3 is TGTGCCAGCAGCCCGGTACAGGGTTACGAGCAGTACGTC.

This chain connects TRBV29-1 to TRBJ2-5; TRBD1 matches at 8 bases. The germline CDR1 and CDR2 sequences are SQVTM and ANQGSEA. The junction had 3 bases not matched to a gene; V was cut back by 4 bases and J by 5 bases. This CDR3 contains 12 residues. The CDR3, as DNA: TGCAGCGTTGGACAGGGGAGGGAGACCCAGTACTTC. This codes for CSVGQGRETQYF.

This chain's CDR3 is CASSLGTGDYQPQHF. The CDR3 nucleotides read TGCGCCAGCAGCCTTGGGACAGGGGACTATCAGCCCCAGCATTTT. The chain links TRBV5-1 to TRBJ1-5, with 10 bases that match TRBD1. This CDR3 is built from 15 residues. V shed 4 bases and J 5 bases; nucleotides not matched to a gene: 6. The V gene's germline CDR1 is SGHRS and CDR2 YFSETQ.